The 14 T cell receptor beta chains given below trace back to one sample, sequenced in a study of T-cell reconstitution after alpha-beta-depleted transplantation in children. This sample's TCRbeta library carried unique molecular identifier barcodes. TCRdb re-called the PCR reads through MiXCR, storing one row per CDR3 protein. Of approximately 350,000 distinct CDR3 sequences in the sample, around a tenth were seen once. This specimen consisted of PBMCs from the stem cell graft donor, obtained from the stem cell graft. The receptors derive from a human donor who donated a stem cell graft to a child with acute lymphoblastic leukemia.

This clonotype was seen many times. This chain joins TRBV4-3 and TRBJ2-7; the D is unclear. Trimming cost V 1 base and J 5 bases, with 9 bases left between them. The CDR3 covers 13 residues. Germline CDR1 and CDR2: LGHNA and YSLEER. This chain's CDR3 is CASSQGVRDEQYF. CDR3 in DNA: TGCGCCAGCAGCCAAGGTGTAAGGGACGAGCAGTACTTC.

This clonotype has ten or more counts. The rearrangement joins TRBV4-2 to TRBJ2-3, with 11 bases fitting TRBD2. The germline V gene has CDR1 LGHNA and CDR2 YNFKEQ. Losses at the gene ends were 2 bases for V and 2 bases for J; bases not matched to a gene: 3. The CDR3 has 16 amino acids. The CDR3 is CASSQRLAGFTDTQYF. The CDR3 coding sequence is TGTGCCAGCAGCCAAAGACTAGCGGGATTCACAGATACGCAGTATTTT.

The chain couples TRBV12-3 or TRBV12-4 to TRBJ2-3; 9 nucleotides align to TRBD2. The CDR3 is made up of 16 amino acids. The V segment lost 1 base and the J segment 5 bases; nucleotides outside the gene matches: 7. CDR3 DNA: TGTGCCAGCAGTTTAGTGTATAGCGGGAGCGTAGATACGCAGTATTTT. Translated, it gives CASSLVYSGSVDTQYF.

V usage is TRBV20-1 and J usage is TRBJ2-6; 7 bases agree with TRBD1. Germline lookup yields CDR1 DFQATT and CDR2 SNEGSKA (reference sequence). The J segment lost 0 bases and the V segment lost 2 bases, leaving 7 bases of the junction unmatched. The CDR3 has 17 amino acids. Written as DNA, the CDR3 is TGCAGTGCTAGAAAAGGGACAGAGGTCTCTGGGGCCAACGTCCTGACTTTC. Translating gives CSARKGTEVSGANVLTF.

This chain links TRBV11-1 with TRBJ2-2; 8 nucleotides match TRBD2. The CDR3 consists of 16 residues. The V and J ends lost 3 bases and 7 bases, in that order; junction bases with no gene match: 10. The germline gives CDR1 SGHAT, CDR2 FQDESV (reference sequence). In DNA, the CDR3 is TGTGCCAGCAGCTTCCCGGCCGGGAGGGCCGACGGGGAGCTGTTTTTT. This codes for CASSFPAGRADGELFF.

This sequence joins TRBV7-6 and TRBJ2-1, with 13 bases matching TRBD2. V shed 2 bases, J shed 2 bases, and the junction held 12 bases outside the gene matches. CDR3 size: 20 residues. The germline V gene has CDR1 SGHVS and CDR2 FNYEAQ. The CDR3 bases are TGTGCCAGCAGCTTAACTCCCACTAGCGGGAGGGGGCGGGCCTACAATGAGCAGTTCTTC. Protein: CASSLTPTSGRGRAYNEQFF.

The rearrangement uses TRBV7-8 and TRBJ2-3; D not resolved. The CDR3 loop spans 11 amino acids. Germline V CDR1 and CDR2: SGHVS, FQNEAQ. Trimming cost V 1 base and J 13 bases, with 9 bases left between them. The CDR3 spells CASSLVSKEYF. The CDR3 DNA reads as TGTGCCAGCAGCTTAGTTTCCAAGGAGTATTTT.

This clonotype was observed at least ten times. The V call is TRBV7-2, the J call TRBJ2-4; D is possibly TRBD1 or TRBD2 (5 bases each). Germline CDR1 reads SGHTA; CDR2 reads FQGNSA. The V gene lost 3 bases and the J gene lost 7 bases, with 7 bases spanning the gap. This CDR3 spans 12 amino acids. CDR3 DNA: TGTGCCAGCAGCTTTGAGGGGAACATTCAGTACTTC. Translating it yields CASSFEGNIQYF.

The chain has TRBV10-3 and TRBJ2-4, with no clear D. The CDR3 is made up of 13 amino acids. Germline CDR1 and CDR2: ENHRY and SYGVKD. The germline V and J ends were trimmed by 7 bases and 1 base, with 8 bases remaining between them. CDR3 region: CAITTPAKNIQYF. The CDR3 DNA reads as TGTGCCATCACAACTCCCGCCAAAAACATTCAGTACTTC.

The chain uses TRBV29-1 and TRBJ1-1, with a weak D call TRBD1 (5 bases). V was shortened by 2 bases and J by 0 bases, with 10 bases between the two germline ends. This CDR3 spans 14 amino acids. Germline lookup yields CDR1 SQVTM and CDR2 ANQGSEA. The CDR3 bases are TGCAGCGTTGAAAGTACGACAGTGAACACTGAAGCTTTCTTT. Amino acid sequence: CSVESTTVNTEAFF. Full variable domain (outside the CDR3, taken from reference TRBV29-1 and TRBJ1-1): SAVISQKPSRDICQRGTSLTIQCQVDSQVTMMFWYRQQPGQSLTLIATANQGSEATYESGFVIDKFPISRPNLTFSTLTVSNMSPEDSSIYLCSVESTTVNTEAFFGQGTRLTVV.

Many counts were recorded for this clonotype. The chain links TRBV5-5 to TRBJ2-7, with TRBD1 matching over 10 bases. CDR1 and CDR2 from the germline V gene are SGHKS and YYEKEE (reference sequence). There are 14 residues in the CDR3. J gave up 6 bases and V 2 bases, and 5 bases lay outside the gene matches. The CDR3 spells CASSFGTGVFEQYF. CDR3 in DNA: TGTGCCAGCAGCTTCGGGACAGGGGTATTCGAGCAGTACTTC.

V usage is TRBV7-2 and J usage is TRBJ2-1; D unresolved. Trimming took 8 bases from V and 5 from J, leaving 4 bases between them. The length of the CDR3 is 10 residues. CDR1 is SGHTA and CDR2 is FQGNSA in the germline V gene. The CDR3: CASGDNEQFF. CDR3 bases: TGTGCCAGCGGCGACAATGAGCAGTTCTTC. The full variable domain, its missing parts supplied by reference TRBV7-2 and TRBJ2-1, is GAGVSQSPSNKVTEKGKDVELRCDPISGHTALYWYRQSLGQGLEFLIYFQGNSAPDKSGLPSDRFSAERTGGSVSTLTIQRTQQEDSAVYLCASGDNEQFFGPGTRLTVL.

This clonotype occurred many times. This rearrangement joins TRBV29-1 to TRBJ2-3, with 10 bases identical to TRBD2. Germline V lookup: CDR1 SQVTM, CDR2 ANQGSEA. The V and J ends lost 4 bases and 1 base, in that order; junction bases with no gene match: 5. The CDR3 runs 15 residues. Here the CDR3 reads CSVVSSGSRTDTQYF. The DNA of the CDR3 is TGCAGCGTTGTTTCTAGCGGGAGTCGCACAGATACGCAGTATTTT.

This clonotype came up a few times. The chain combines TRBV30 with TRBJ1-1, with TRBD1 matching 9 bases. V lost 0 bases, J lost 9 bases, and 5 bases stayed unmatched. Germline V gene lookup returns CDR1 GTSNPN and CDR2 SVGIG (reference sequence). There are 13 residues in the CDR3. The CDR3, as DNA: TGTGCCTGGAGTGTACGGGACAGGGCTCAAGCTTTCTTT. It is translated as CAWSVRDRAQAFF.